Below, 2 T cell receptor beta chains from the same sample are listed, as sequenced in a study of tumor-infiltrating lymphocytes in primary liver carcinoma. Blood RNA originated from unsorted whole blood, with germline DNA additionally extracted. cDNA specific to TCR beta was made from about 550 ng of total RNA, with a constant-region primer employed for priming. Amplification in three nested multiplex PCR rounds with slightly modified ARM-PCR gave rise to TCR beta libraries. The study ran its first two PCR rounds for around 10 cycles each, using TRBV1-TRBV30 forward primers and a C-beta reverse primer. From the multiplex PCR reads, TCRdb called clonotypes with MiXCR, one entry per CDR3 protein. Of just over 300,000 distinct CDR3 sequences listed, nearly 60% were seen once; the top ten hold 17%. The sequenced sample was peripheral blood. These TCRs come from a woman in her 30s with primary liver carcinoma and hepatitis B virus infection.

In the case of this clonotype: One base away lies a much larger clone, so this may be a sequencing read error. The final CDR3 position lacks the conserved phenylalanine or tryptophan, pointing to a likely read error. The DNA for the CDR3 is TGTGCCAGCAGTGGGGCGGAATCCTACAATGAGCAGTTCCTC. Amino acid sequence: CASSGAESYNEQFL. This sequence joins TRBV6-5 and TRBJ2-1; maybe TRBD1 (5 bases). Trimming cost V 5 bases and J 1 base, with 9 bases left between them. This CDR3 has 14 residues. Germline V gene data show CDR1 as MNHEY and CDR2 as SVGAGI.

This clonotype was seen ten or more times. This chain uses TRBV6-5 with TRBJ1-2; D is unresolved. V shed 10 bases and J shed 5 bases, with 14 bases lying between them. There are 12 residues in the CDR3. Germline V CDR1 and CDR2: MNHEY, SVGAGI. CDR3: CATHGTIYGYTF. The CDR3 nucleotides are TGTGCCACCCACGGTACAATATATGGCTACACCTTC.